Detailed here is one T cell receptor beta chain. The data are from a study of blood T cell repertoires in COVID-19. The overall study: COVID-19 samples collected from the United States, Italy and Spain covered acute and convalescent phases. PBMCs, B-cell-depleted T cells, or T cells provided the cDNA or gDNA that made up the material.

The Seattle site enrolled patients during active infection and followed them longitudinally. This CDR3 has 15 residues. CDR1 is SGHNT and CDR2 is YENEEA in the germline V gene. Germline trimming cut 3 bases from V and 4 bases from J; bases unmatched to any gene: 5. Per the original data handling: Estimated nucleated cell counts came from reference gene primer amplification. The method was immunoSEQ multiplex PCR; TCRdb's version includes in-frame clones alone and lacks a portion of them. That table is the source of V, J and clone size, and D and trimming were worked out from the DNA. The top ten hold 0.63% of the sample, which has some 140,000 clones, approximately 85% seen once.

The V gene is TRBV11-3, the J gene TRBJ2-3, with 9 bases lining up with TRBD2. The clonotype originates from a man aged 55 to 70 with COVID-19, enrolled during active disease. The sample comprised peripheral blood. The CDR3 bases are TGTGCCAGCAGCTTTAGCGGGAGTGGGTCAGATACGCAGTATTTT. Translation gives CASSFSGSGSDTQYF.